This TCR beta chain stems from a study of CD8 T cells in ankylosing spondylitis. Whole-study findings and limits: A motif of under ten highly homologous TCR beta variants was seen as apparently characteristic of ankylosing spondylitis blood.

One entry per CDR3 protein results from TCRdb running MiXCR on the 5' RACE reads. Here the sample spans a few hundred thousand distinct CDR3 sequences, less than 10% being singletons. As to this clonotype: As yet, its antigen is unknown. A read error may account for a junction end that differs from germline.

This TCR was sampled from a male donor with ankylosing spondylitis. The material sequenced was blood, either unsorted or a sorted T cell fraction (not recorded which).

The CDR3 bases are TGTGCCAGCAGTGGACAGGGGAAGCTCAATGAGCGGTTCTTC. Its protein is CASSGQGKLNERFF. The V gene is TRBV2, the J gene TRBJ2-1, with 8 bases lining up with TRBD1. From germline, CDR1 is SNHLY and CDR2 FYNNEI. This CDR3 region has 14 residues.